Below are 11 T cell receptor beta chains sequenced from a single sample in a study of blood T cell repertoires in COVID-19. The method was immunoSEQ multiplex PCR; TCRdb's version includes in-frame clones alone and lacks a portion of them. The sample lists around 200,000 clones, 70% to 90% seen once, with about 3.3% in the top ten. Sequenced input: peripheral blood. The source of these receptors is a man between 60 and 70 years old with acute or convalescent COVID-19.

V gene TRBV18 combines with J gene TRBJ2-3; possible D gene TRBD1, 5 bases. Trimming shortened V by 6 bases and J by 1 base, and 20 bases separated the two germline ends. Germline CDR1 KGHSH, CDR2 LQKENI. The CDR3 has 17 residues. The CDR3 DNA reads TGTGCCAGCTCTACTGCACCCTTTCTAGGGGGCACAGATACGCAGTATTTT. It specifies CASSTAPFLGGTDTQYF. The full variable domain, its missing parts supplied by reference TRBV18 and TRBJ2-3, is NAGVMQNPRHLVRRRGQEARLRCSPMKGHSHVYWYRQLPEEGLKFMVYLQKENIIDESGMPKERFSAEFPKEGPSILRIQQVVRGDSAAYFCASSTAPFLGGTDTQYFGPGTRLTVL.

This chain uses TRBV4-2 with TRBJ1-2, with a tentative D call TRBD1 (5 bases). CDR3 length equals 15 residues. Germline V CDR1 and CDR2: LGHNA, YNFKEQ. V was cut by 0 bases and J by 4 bases, with 12 bases left in between. In DNA form, the CDR3 reads TGTGCCAGCAGCCAAGAAGGGAGGGGAGGCTATGGCTACACCTTC. This sequence encodes CASSQEGRGGYGYTF.

To note about this clone: The junction shows a germline mismatch at one end, possibly a read error. The V gene is TRBV7-7, the J gene TRBJ2-3; 8 bases fit TRBD1. CDR3 size: 15 residues. Per germline, CDR1 SSHAT and CDR2 FNYEAQ (reference sequence). The CDR3 loop is CASSRQGAHADTQYF. CDR3 DNA: TGTGCTAGCAGCCGTCAGGGGGCGCACGCAGATACGCAGTATTTT.

CDR3 sequence: CASRASREQIDTQYF. In DNA, the CDR3 is TGTGCCAGCAGGGCTAGCCGGGAGCAAATAGATACGCAGTATTTT. This chain links TRBV5-4 with TRBJ2-3; the D gene is possibly TRBD2 (6 bases). CDR1 and CDR2 (germline): SGHNT, YYREEE (reference sequence). The CDR3 totals 15 residues. V gave up 5 bases and J gave up 5 bases, with 18 bases separating them.

As DNA, the CDR3 is TGTGCCTGGAGTGGACTAGGGCCATCGGGCTACACCTTC. Translated: CAWSGLGPSGYTF. The chain combines TRBV30 with TRBJ1-2; D gene unclear. The V gene lost 1 base and the J gene lost 8 bases, with 14 bases spanning the gap. CDR1 GTSNPN and CDR2 SVGIG come from the germline V gene (reference sequence). The CDR3 sequence is 13 residues long.

The genes are TRBV7-8 and TRBJ2-5; 10 bases fit TRBD2. Trimming took 6 bases from V and 3 from J; bases not matched to a gene: 4. Germline V gene data show CDR1 as SGHVS and CDR2 as FQNEAQ. The CDR3 has 14 residues. CDR3 nucleotide sequence: TGTGCCAGCAGTCCAACTAGCGGGAAAGAGACCCAGTACTTC. It codes for CASSPTSGKETQYF.

The chain is built from TRBV12-2 and TRBJ2-3; the table's D call, TRBD2, has no DNA check behind it. TRBV12-2 is a listed pseudogene. CDR3 length equals 18 residues. The CDR3 nucleotides are TGTGCAAGTCGGTACCGCTTCCTACTAGCGGGAGCGGGAGATACGCAGTATTTT. Its translation is CASRYRFLLAGAGDTQYF.

The gene calls are TRBV7-9 and TRBJ1-2; 7 nucleotides match TRBD1. The CDR3 is 15 residues long. Per the germline V gene, CDR1 is SEHNR and CDR2 is FQNEAQ (reference sequence). V gave up 1 base and J gave up 3 bases; unmatched junction bases: 5. Here the CDR3 reads CASSLVKGAYYGYTF. The CDR3 DNA reads as TGTGCCAGCAGCTTAGTAAAGGGGGCCTACTATGGCTACACCTTC.

V usage is TRBV28 and J usage is TRBJ2-1; 11 bases are shared with TRBD2. The germline V gene has CDR1 MDHEN and CDR2 SYDVKM. The J segment lost 9 bases and the V segment lost 7 bases, leaving 5 bases of the junction unmatched. There are 13 residues in the CDR3. The DNA of the CDR3 is TGTGCCAGCATAACTAGCGGGAGTTCTGAGCAGTTCTTC. Amino acids: CASITSGSSEQFF.

The chain is built from TRBV6-5 and TRBJ1-3; 8 positions agree with TRBD1. V dropped 6 bases and J dropped 2; count of bases not matched to a gene: 6. CDR3 size: 15 residues. Germline V gives CDR1 MNHEY, CDR2 SVGAGI. DNA for the CDR3: TGTGCCAGCAGCCAGGGGGCCTTGGCTGGAAACACCATATATTTT. Its protein product is CASSQGALAGNTIYF.

This clone has a handful of counts. The chain links TRBV5-1 to TRBJ1-1, with D tentatively TRBD1 (6 bases). Trimming removed 0 bases from V and 8 bases from J, with 17 bases in between. Germline V gene sequence: CDR1 SGHRS, CDR2 YFSETQ. The CDR3 spans 15 residues. CDR3 amino acids: CASSLESRGSGEAFF. CDR3 bases: TGCGCCAGCAGCTTGGAATCCAGGGGCTCTGGAGAAGCTTTCTTT.